This T cell receptor (beta chain) was sequenced for a study of blood T cell repertoires in COVID-19. Per the original data handling: For nucleated cells, counts were estimated from reference gene primer amplification. Produced via immunoSEQ multiplex PCR; TCRdb's table is partial and in-frame only. For V, J and clone size, that table is used; D and trimming come from the DNA. The profile covers a few hundred thousand clones, with over 75% appearing a single time and less than 11% taken by the ten largest. Germline V CDR1 and CDR2: ENHRY, SYGVKD. The CDR3 runs 14 residues. The V end was cut by 6 bases, the J end by 2 bases, with 14 bases between. Resolution of symptoms, clearance, or two negative PCRs was present in recovered Cohort 3 donors.

The V gene is TRBV10-3, the J gene TRBJ2-7; a weak D match, TRBD1 (6 bases). The clonotype comes from a woman between 18 and 30 years old who had recovered from COVID-19. Sequenced input: PBMCs or T cells enriched from blood (not recorded which). The CDR3 here is CAISDTQGAYEQYF. For the CDR3, the DNA is TGTGCCATCAGCGACACACAGGGCGCCTACGAGCAGTACTTC.